The 6 T cell receptor beta chains below all came from one sample that was sequenced in a study of cytomegalovirus exposure and HLA in healthy donors. PCR amplification relied on 60 Vbeta primers (plus 13 Jbeta primers). Repertoires were generated with immunoSEQ multiplex PCR, while TCRdb's copy carries only in-frame clones and drops some. The table records approximately 170,000 clones, around 80% of them present only once. Sequenced material: PBMCs. Receptors were obtained from a male donor in good health and CMV-seronegative.

The gene calls are TRBV6-5 and TRBJ2-1, with D possibly being TRBD2 (5 bases). CDR3 length: 13 residues. With 3 bases removed from V and 8 bases from J, the gap between germline ends came to 11 bases. The V gene's germline CDR1 is MNHEY and CDR2 SVGAGI. The CDR3 nucleotides read TGTGCCAGCAGTTATAATAGCGAGGATGAGCAGTTCTTC. It is translated as CASSYNSEDEQFF.

The V gene is TRBV2, the J gene TRBJ2-1; 11 bases map to TRBD2. The CDR3 spans 16 residues. The junction had 4 bases not matched to a gene; V was cut back by 2 bases and J by 4 bases. CDR1 and CDR2 from the germline V gene are SNHLY and FYNNEI. Here the CDR3 DNA reads TGTGCCAGCAGTGAAATCGGGACTAGCGGATACAATGAGCAGTTCTTC. Translation: CASSEIGTSGYNEQFF.

The rearrangement uses TRBV5-1 and TRBJ2-7, with 7 nucleotides matching TRBD1. J lost 4 bases, V lost 4 bases, and 5 bases had no gene match. The CDR3 covers 13 residues. Germline CDR1 is SGHRS and CDR2 is YFSETQ. DNA of the CDR3: TGCGCCAGCAGCGGGACAGACGAATACGAGCAGTACTTC. As protein: CASSGTDEYEQYF.

The chain couples TRBV7-8 to TRBJ2-3, with 9 bases lining up with TRBD2. Trimming cost V 2 bases and J 5 bases; bases outside gene matches: 17. This CDR3 is built from 19 residues. Looked up from germline, CDR1 is SGHVS and CDR2 is FQNEAQ. The CDR3 region has the DNA TGTGCCAGCAGCTTAAGGCCACCGTGGGCGGGGGGGCTGGGAGATACGCAGTATTTT. Residues: CASSLRPPWAGGLGDTQYF. Variable domain in full (rest from reference TRBV7-8 and TRBJ2-3): GAGVSQSPRYKVAKRGQDVALRCDPISGHVSLFWYQQALGQGPEFLTYFQNEAQLDKSGLPSDRFFAERPEGSVSTLKIQRTQQEDSAVYLCASSLRPPWAGGLGDTQYFGPGTRLTVL.

This clone was counted a few times. This chain joins TRBV29-1 and TRBJ2-5; TRBD2 aligns across 9 bases. V shed 7 bases and J 5 bases; nucleotides not matched to a gene: 8. Germline CDR1 reads SQVTM; CDR2 reads ANQGSEA. The CDR3 is made up of 13 amino acids. CDR3 loop: CSGREGLGETQYF. CDR3 coding DNA: TGCAGCGGGCGGGAGGGCCTAGGGGAGACCCAGTACTTC.

The gene calls are TRBV9 and TRBJ2-4; the match to TRBD2 covers 7 bases. The CDR3 has 14 amino acids. Trimming removed 3 bases from V and 5 bases from J; junction bases left unmatched: 5. CDR1 and CDR2 from the germline V gene are SGDLS and YYNGEE. The CDR3 sequence: CASSGGGPQNIQYF. The CDR3 DNA reads TGTGCCAGCAGCGGGGGGGGACCGCAAAACATTCAGTACTTC.